A selection of T cell receptor beta chains follows, all from one sample in a study of Tregs in tolerant kidney transplant recipients. Repertoires were generated with immunoSEQ multiplex PCR, while TCRdb's copy carries only in-frame clones and drops some. The repertoire has 81,000 or so clones, 90% to 95% of them found once; the top ten carry 1.6%. The input for sequencing was CD4+ T cells from blood (PBMCs), taken 24 months after the transplant. All receptors derive from a human patient who received a combined kidney and bone marrow transplant. A subset of T cells may come from the graft donor. The CDR3 runs from the conserved cysteine through the conserved F or W. The order of the fields is V gene, J gene, CDR3 length, CDR3 protein.

v_gene: TRBV11-1
j_gene: TRBJ2-7
len: 15
CDR3aa: CASSLAAGEANEQYF

v_gene: TRBV10-2
j_gene: TRBJ2-3
len: 14
CDR3aa: CASRDRGRTDTQYF

v_gene: TRBV5-4
j_gene: TRBJ2-1
len: 18
CDR3aa: CASSPGTSGGALPGEQFF

v_gene: TRBV29-1
j_gene: TRBJ2-7
len: 12
CDR3aa: CSVGTGNYEQYF

v_gene: TRBV5-1
j_gene: TRBJ2-7
len: 16
CDR3aa: CASSLDARQGTHEQYF

v_gene: TRBV9
j_gene: TRBJ1-2
len: 15
CDR3aa: CASSVDRTANYGYTF

v_gene: TRBV5-8
j_gene: TRBJ2-3
len: 16
CDR3aa: CASSLGTGRDTDTQYF

v_gene: TRBV5-1
j_gene: TRBJ1-4
len: 14
CDR3aa: CASSLQGSNEKLFF

v_gene: TRBV11-2
j_gene: TRBJ2-7
len: 11
CDR3aa: CASSYIYEQYF

v_gene: TRBV27
j_gene: TRBJ2-7
len: 15
CDR3aa: CASSLRGFPGGGQYF

v_gene: TRBV7-8
j_gene: TRBJ2-7
len: 15
CDR3aa: CASSLRSGLFYEQYF

v_gene: TRBV5-4
j_gene: TRBJ2-3
len: 14
CDR3aa: CASSPRGGTDTQYF

v_gene: TRBV29-1
j_gene: TRBJ1-6
len: 13
CDR3aa: CSAQDVQGSPLHF

v_gene: TRBV9
j_gene: TRBJ1-2
len: 14
CDR3aa: CASRATDRLYGYTF

v_gene: TRBV9
j_gene: TRBJ1-1
len: 17
CDR3aa: CASSVEYGGGVNTEAFF

v_gene: TRBV6-1
j_gene: TRBJ1-2
len: 16
CDR3aa: CASSERLGTGGNGYTF

v_gene: TRBV4-2
j_gene: TRBJ2-7
len: 15
CDR3aa: CASSTLSGQGYEQYF

v_gene: TRBV15
j_gene: TRBJ2-1
len: 14
CDR3aa: CATSPGQGVNEQFF

v_gene: TRBV4-3
j_gene: TRBJ2-5
len: 13
CDR3aa: CASSQVGGKTQYF

v_gene: TRBV7-2
j_gene: TRBJ2-7
len: 17
CDR3aa: CASSSSGLATPFGEQYF

v_gene: TRBV19
j_gene: TRBJ2-1
len: 14
CDR3aa: CASSLAGGFYEQFF

v_gene: TRBV5-1
j_gene: TRBJ2-3
len: 16
CDR3aa: CASSSGGGGGLDTQYF

v_gene: TRBV19
j_gene: TRBJ1-5
len: 15
CDR3aa: CASSTSGNSDQPQHF

v_gene: TRBV6-6
j_gene: TRBJ1-6
len: 15
CDR3aa: CASSYAGEKNSPLHF

v_gene: TRBV7-2
j_gene: TRBJ2-5
len: 15
CDR3aa: CASSLGLAGGETQYF

v_gene: TRBV6-5
j_gene: TRBJ2-5
len: 14
CDR3aa: CASSQLVRVETQYF

v_gene: TRBV19
j_gene: TRBJ2-3
len: 16
CDR3aa: CASSWSLAGGPDTQYF

v_gene: TRBV19
j_gene: TRBJ1-2
len: 18
CDR3aa: CASSSDRTGRGLRYGYTF

v_gene: TRBV6-5
j_gene: TRBJ1-6
len: 15
CDR3aa: CASSMGRNYNSPLHF

v_gene: TRBV19
j_gene: TRBJ2-5
len: 14
CDR3aa: CASSRGDKQETQYF

v_gene: TRBV19
j_gene: TRBJ2-1
len: 14
CDR3aa: CASSIGSARAEQFF

v_gene: TRBV30
j_gene: TRBJ2-2
len: 12
CDR3aa: CASPGQSGELFF

v_gene: TRBV10-3
j_gene: TRBJ2-7
len: 11
CDR3aa: CATEGLHEQYF

v_gene: TRBV14
j_gene: TRBJ2-7
len: 15
CDR3aa: CASSQVGTSVYEQYF

v_gene: TRBV19
j_gene: TRBJ2-7
len: 14
CDR3aa: CASRATGTGFEQYF

v_gene: TRBV6-5
j_gene: TRBJ2-7
len: 16
CDR3aa: CASSYSSLAGASKQYF

v_gene: TRBV30
j_gene: TRBJ1-5
len: 13
CDR3aa: CAWSGQAEKPQHF

v_gene: TRBV6-6
j_gene: TRBJ2-1
len: 14
CDR3aa: CASSLGQGGNEQFF

v_gene: TRBV7-9
j_gene: TRBJ1-1
len: 15
CDR3aa: CASTLTGGRNTEAFF

v_gene: TRBV2
j_gene: TRBJ1-2
len: 13
CDR3aa: CASRVTGGSGYTF

v_gene: TRBV5-3
j_gene: TRBJ1-3
len: 14
CDR3aa: CARSSPESGNTIYF

v_gene: TRBV19
j_gene: TRBJ1-2
len: 14
CDR3aa: CASSSPGQGASYTF

v_gene: TRBV9
j_gene: TRBJ2-3
len: 15
CDR3aa: CASSAPGGPVYPQYF

v_gene: TRBV27
j_gene: TRBJ1-1
len: 17
CDR3aa: CASTPLLPGGFNTEAFF

v_gene: TRBV2
j_gene: TRBJ2-7
len: 13
CDR3aa: CASSTGTTYEQYF

v_gene: TRBV19
j_gene: TRBJ2-1
len: 15
CDR3aa: CASSWEGGGYNEQFF

v_gene: TRBV27
j_gene: TRBJ2-7
len: 13
CDR3aa: CASSGQGSYEQYF

v_gene: TRBV7-6
j_gene: TRBJ2-3
len: 16
CDR3aa: CASSLSSTGSTDTQYF

v_gene: TRBV19
j_gene: TRBJ2-5
len: 15
CDR3aa: CASSTPLRGAETQYF

v_gene: TRBV7-9
j_gene: TRBJ2-1
len: 15
CDR3aa: CASSLVVSGGKEQFF

v_gene: TRBV5-1
j_gene: TRBJ2-3
len: 17
CDR3aa: CASSLMGSGRRTDTQYF

v_gene: TRBV4-1
j_gene: TRBJ2-3
len: 17
CDR3aa: CASSQDLGGRGPDTQYF

v_gene: TRBV7-6
j_gene: TRBJ2-5
len: 13
CDR3aa: CASSLSRGETQYF

v_gene: TRBV14
j_gene: TRBJ2-2
len: 17
CDR3aa: CARTHGGLSGNTGELFF

v_gene: TRBV7-2
j_gene: TRBJ2-7
len: 15
CDR3aa: CASSPRSGASYEQYF

v_gene: TRBV5-1
j_gene: TRBJ2-5
len: 17
CDR3aa: CASSFVAGGVYQETQYF

v_gene: TRBV11-3
j_gene: TRBJ2-7
len: 15
CDR3aa: CASSLLGRGTYEQYF

v_gene: TRBV15
j_gene: TRBJ1-1
len: 16
CDR3aa: CATSPSRTGRNTEAFF

v_gene: TRBV30
j_gene: TRBJ1-3
len: 13
CDR3aa: CAWSKTDGNTIYF